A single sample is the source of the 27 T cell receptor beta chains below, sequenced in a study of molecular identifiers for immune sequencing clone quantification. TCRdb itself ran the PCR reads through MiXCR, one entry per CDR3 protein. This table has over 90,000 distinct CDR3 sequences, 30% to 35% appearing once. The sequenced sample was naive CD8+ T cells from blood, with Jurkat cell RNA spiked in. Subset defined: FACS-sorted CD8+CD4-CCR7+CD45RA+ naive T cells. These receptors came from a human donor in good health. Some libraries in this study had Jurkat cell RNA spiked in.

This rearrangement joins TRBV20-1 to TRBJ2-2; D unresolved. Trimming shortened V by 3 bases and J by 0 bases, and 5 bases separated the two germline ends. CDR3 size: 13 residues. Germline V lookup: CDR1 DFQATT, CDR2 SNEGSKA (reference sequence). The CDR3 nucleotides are TGCAGTGCTAGCATATCGAACACCGGGGAGCTGTTTTTT. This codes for CSASISNTGELFF.

The chain's CDR3 is CASSIAGRDDQPQHF. The CDR3 DNA reads as TGTGCCAGTAGTATAGCGGGCAGGGACGATCAGCCCCAGCATTTT. The chain has TRBV19 and TRBJ1-5; D might be TRBD1 (5 bases). The V gene lost 1 base and the J gene lost 5 bases, with 12 bases spanning the gap. Per the germline V gene, CDR1 is LNHDA and CDR2 is SQIVND (reference sequence). The CDR3 has 15 amino acids.

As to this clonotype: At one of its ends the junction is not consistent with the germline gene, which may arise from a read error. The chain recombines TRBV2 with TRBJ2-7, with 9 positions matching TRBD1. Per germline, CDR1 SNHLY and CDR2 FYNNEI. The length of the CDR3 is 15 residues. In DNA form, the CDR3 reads TGTGCCAGCAAGGGACAGGGTTGGGGCTCCTACGCGCAGTACTTC. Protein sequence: CASKGQGWGSYAQYF.

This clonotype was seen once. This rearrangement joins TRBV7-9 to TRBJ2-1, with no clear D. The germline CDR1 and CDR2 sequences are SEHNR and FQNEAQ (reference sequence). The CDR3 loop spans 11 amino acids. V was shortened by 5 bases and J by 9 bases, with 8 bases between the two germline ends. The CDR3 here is CASSPSLEQFF. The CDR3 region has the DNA TGTGCCAGCAGCCCCTCGCTTGAGCAGTTCTTC. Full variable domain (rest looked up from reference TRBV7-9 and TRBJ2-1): DTGVSQNPRHKITKRGQNVTFRCDPISEHNRLYWYRQTLGQGPEFLTYFQNEAQLEKSRLLSDRFSAERPKGSFSTLEIQRTEQGDSAMYLCASSPSLEQFFGPGTRLTVL.

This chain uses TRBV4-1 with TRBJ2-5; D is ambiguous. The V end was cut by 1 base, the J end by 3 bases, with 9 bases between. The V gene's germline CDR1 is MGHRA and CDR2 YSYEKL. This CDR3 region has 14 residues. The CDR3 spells CASSQVHREETQYF. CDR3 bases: TGCGCCAGCAGCCAAGTACACAGAGAAGAGACCCAGTACTTC.

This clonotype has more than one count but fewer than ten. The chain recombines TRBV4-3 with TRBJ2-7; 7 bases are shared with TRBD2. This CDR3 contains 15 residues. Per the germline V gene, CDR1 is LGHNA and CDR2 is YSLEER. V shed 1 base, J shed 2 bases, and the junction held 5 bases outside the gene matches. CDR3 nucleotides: TGCGCCAGCAGCCAAGCTCTAGCGGCTACCTACGAGCAGTACTTC. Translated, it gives CASSQALAATYEQYF.

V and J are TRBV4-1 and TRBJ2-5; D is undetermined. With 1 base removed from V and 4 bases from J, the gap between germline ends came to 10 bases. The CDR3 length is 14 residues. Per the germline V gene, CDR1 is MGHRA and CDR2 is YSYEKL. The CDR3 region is CASSQVFLLETQYF. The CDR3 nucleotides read TGCGCCAGCAGCCAAGTGTTTCTCTTAGAGACCCAGTACTTC.

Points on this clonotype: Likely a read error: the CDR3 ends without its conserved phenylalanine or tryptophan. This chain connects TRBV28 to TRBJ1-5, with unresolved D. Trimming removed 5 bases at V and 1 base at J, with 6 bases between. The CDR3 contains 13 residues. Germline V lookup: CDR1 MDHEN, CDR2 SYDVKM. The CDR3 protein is CASSPRSNQPQHS. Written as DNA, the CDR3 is TGTGCCAGCAGTCCCCGAAGCAATCAGCCCCAGCATTCT.

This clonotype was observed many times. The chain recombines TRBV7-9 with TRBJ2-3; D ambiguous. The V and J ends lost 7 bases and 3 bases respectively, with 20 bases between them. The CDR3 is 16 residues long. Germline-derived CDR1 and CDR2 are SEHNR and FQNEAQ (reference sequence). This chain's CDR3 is CASTTLSPRGTDTQYF. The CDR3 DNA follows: TGTGCCAGCACAACACTTTCCCCTCGTGGGACAGATACGCAGTATTTT.

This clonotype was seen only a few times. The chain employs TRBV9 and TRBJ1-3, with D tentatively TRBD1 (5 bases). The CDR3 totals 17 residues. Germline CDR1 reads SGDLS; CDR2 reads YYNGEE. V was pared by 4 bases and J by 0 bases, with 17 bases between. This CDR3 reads CASSTRDLFGSGNTIYF. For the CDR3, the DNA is TGTGCCAGCAGCACCCGGGACCTGTTCGGCTCTGGAAACACCATATATTTT.

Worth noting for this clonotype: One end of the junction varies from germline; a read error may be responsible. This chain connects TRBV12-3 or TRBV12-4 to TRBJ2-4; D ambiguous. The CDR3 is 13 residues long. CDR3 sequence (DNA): TGTGCCAGCAGGTTAGCCGAGGAAAACATTCAGTACTTC. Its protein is CASRLAEENIQYF.

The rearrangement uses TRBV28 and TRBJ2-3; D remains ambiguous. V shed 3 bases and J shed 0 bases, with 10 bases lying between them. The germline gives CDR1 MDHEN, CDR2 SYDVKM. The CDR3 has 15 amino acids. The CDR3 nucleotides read TGTGCCAGCAGTTTGACCGGGTTGAGCACAGATACGCAGTATTTT. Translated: CASSLTGLSTDTQYF.

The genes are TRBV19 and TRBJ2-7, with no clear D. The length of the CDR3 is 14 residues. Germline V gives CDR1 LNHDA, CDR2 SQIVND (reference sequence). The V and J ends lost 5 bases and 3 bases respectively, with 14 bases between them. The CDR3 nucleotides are TGTGCCAGTAGTTGGGTCCGTGGAGACTACGAGCAGTACTTC. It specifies CASSWVRGDYEQYF.

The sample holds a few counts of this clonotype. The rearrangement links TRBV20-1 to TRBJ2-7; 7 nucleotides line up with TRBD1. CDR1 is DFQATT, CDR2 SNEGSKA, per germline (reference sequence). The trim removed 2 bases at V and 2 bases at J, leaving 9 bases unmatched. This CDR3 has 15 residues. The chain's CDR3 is CSARQDRVSPYEQYF. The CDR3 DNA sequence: TGCAGTGCTAGACAAGACAGGGTTAGTCCCTACGAGCAGTACTTC.

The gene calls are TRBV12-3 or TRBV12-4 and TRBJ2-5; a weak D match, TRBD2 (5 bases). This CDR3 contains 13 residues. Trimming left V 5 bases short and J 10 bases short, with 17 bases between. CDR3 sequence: CASSPRGRRYQYF. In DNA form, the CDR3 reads TGTGCCAGCAGTCCCCGAGGGCGCAGGTACCAGTACTTC.

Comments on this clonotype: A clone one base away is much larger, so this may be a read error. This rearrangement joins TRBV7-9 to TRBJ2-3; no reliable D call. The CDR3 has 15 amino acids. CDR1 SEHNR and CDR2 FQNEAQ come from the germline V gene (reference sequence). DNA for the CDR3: TGTGCCTGCAGACGACTCGACCCCCTTACAGATACGCAGTATTTT. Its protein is CACRRLDPLTDTQYF.

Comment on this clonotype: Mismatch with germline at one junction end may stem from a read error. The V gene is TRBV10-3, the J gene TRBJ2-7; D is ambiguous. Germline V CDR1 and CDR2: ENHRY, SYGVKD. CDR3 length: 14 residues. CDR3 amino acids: CAISESSSNYELYF. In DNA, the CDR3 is TGTGCCATCAGTGAGTCTTCGTCGAACTACGAGCTGTACTTC.

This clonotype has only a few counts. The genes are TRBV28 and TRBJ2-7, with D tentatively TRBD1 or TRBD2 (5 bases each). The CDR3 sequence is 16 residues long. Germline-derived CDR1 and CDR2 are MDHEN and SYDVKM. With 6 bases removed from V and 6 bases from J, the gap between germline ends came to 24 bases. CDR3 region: CASRSLRGRVLGEQYF. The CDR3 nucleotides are TGTGCCAGCAGGTCACTGAGGGGCAGGGTATTGGGCGAGCAGTACTTC.

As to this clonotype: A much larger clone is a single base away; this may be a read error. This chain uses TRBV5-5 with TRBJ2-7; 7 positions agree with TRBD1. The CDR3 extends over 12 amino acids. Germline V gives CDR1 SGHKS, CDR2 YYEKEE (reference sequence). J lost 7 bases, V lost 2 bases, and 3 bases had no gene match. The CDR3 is CASSFTGEEQYF. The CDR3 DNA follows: TGTGCCAGCAGCTTCACAGGGGAAGAGCAGTACTTC. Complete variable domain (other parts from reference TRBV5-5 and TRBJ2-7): DAGVTQSPTHLIKTRGQQVTLRCSPISGHKSVSWYQQVLGQGPQFIFQYYEKEERGRGNFPDRFSARQFPNYSSELNVNALLLGDSALYLCASSFTGEEQYFGPGTRLTVT.

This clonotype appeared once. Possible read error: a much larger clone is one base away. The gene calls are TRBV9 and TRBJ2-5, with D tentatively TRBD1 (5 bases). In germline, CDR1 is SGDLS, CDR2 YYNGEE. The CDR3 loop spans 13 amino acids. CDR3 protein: CASSVGGQETLYF. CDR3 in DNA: TGTGCCAGCAGCGTAGGGGGCCAGGAGACCCTGTACTTC.

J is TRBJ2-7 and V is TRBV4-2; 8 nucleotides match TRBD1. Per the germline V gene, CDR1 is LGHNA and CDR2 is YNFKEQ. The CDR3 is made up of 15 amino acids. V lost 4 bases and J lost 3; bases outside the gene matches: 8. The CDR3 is CASSPRDRNNYEQYF. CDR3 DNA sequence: TGTGCCAGCAGCCCCCGGGACAGGAACAACTACGAGCAGTACTTC.

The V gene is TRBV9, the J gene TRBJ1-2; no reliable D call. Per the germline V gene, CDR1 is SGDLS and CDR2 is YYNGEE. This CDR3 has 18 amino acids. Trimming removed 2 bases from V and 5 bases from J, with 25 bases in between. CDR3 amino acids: CASSVHRGRLTLGYGYTF. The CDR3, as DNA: TGTGCCAGCAGCGTTCATCGAGGCCGCCTTACCCTGGGATATGGCTACACCTTC.

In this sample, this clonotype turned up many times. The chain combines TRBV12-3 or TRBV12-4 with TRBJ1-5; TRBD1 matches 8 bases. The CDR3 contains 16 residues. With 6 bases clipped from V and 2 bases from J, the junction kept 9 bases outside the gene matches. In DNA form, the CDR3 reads TGTGCCAGCAGCCCTGGACAGGGCGGAGGCAATCAGCCCCAGCATTTT. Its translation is CASSPGQGGGNQPQHF.

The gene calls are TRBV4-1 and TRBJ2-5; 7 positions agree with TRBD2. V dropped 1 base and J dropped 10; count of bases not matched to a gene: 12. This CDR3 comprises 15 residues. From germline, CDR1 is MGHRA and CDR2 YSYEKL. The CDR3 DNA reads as TGCGCCAGCAGCCAAGTGGGGGATCAGCGGGATGGCCAGTACTTC. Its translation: CASSQVGDQRDGQYF.

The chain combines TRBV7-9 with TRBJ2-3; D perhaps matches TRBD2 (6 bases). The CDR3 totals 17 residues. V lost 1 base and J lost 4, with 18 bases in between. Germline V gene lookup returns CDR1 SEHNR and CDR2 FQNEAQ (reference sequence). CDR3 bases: TGTGCCAGCAGCTTAGGGGTAGAGGCTAGCGTGGCAGATACGCAGTATTTT. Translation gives CASSLGVEASVADTQYF.

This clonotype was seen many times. CDR3 coding DNA: TGTGCCAGCAGCTTGGGGGGTCGAAGAAAAGAGACCCAGTACTTC. This encodes CASSLGGRRKETQYF. The chain recombines TRBV5-4 with TRBJ2-5; D is uncertain. Germline CDR1 reads SGHNT; CDR2 reads YYREEE (reference sequence). V lost 0 bases and J lost 3, with 12 bases in between. The CDR3 is 15 residues long.

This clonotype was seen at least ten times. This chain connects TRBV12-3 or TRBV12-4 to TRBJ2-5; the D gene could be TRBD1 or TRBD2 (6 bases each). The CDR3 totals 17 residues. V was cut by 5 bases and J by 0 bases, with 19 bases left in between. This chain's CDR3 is CASSLFSGAGYQETQYF. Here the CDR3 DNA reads TGTGCCAGCAGTCTCTTTTCGGGGGCAGGGTACCAAGAGACCCAGTACTTC.